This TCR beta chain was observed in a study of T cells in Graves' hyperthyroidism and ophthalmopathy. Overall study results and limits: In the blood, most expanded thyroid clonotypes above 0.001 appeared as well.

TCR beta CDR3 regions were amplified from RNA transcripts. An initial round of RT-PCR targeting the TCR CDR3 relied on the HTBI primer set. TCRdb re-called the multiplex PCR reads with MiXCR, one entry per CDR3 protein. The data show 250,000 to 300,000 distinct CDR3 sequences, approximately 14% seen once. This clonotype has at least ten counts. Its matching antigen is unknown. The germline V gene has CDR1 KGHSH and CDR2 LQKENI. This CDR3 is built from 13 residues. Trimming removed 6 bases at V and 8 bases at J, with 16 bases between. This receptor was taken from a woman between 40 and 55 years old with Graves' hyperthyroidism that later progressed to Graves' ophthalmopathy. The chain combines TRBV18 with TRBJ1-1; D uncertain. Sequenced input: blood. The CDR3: CASSEPNTLEAFF. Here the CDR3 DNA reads TGTGCCAGCTCCGAACCCAACACTCTAGAAGCTTTCTTT. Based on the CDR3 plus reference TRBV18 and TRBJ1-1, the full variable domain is NAGVMQNPRHLVRRRGQEARLRCSPMKGHSHVYWYRQLPEEGLKFMVYLQKENIIDESGMPKERFSAEFPKEGPSILRIQQVVRGDSAAYFCASSEPNTLEAFFGQGTRLTVV.